A single sample is the source of the 27 T cell receptor beta chains below, sequenced in a study of T-cell memory formation after mild COVID-19. MiXCR, run by TCRdb on the 5' RACE reads, gives a single entry per CDR3 protein. The table shows approximately 100,000 distinct CDR3 sequences, with 9.5% to 15% occurring only once. Sequences were obtained from PBMCs or a T cell subset sorted from them (not recorded which). All receptors derive from an adult woman who had mild COVID-19 (a few samples of this study predate the infection). Cell type and time point are not known.

This clonotype was counted ten times or more. This rearrangement joins TRBV6-5 to TRBJ2-7, with TRBD2 matching 9 bases. With V trimmed by 0 bases and J by 3 bases, 15 bases remained unmatched. The CDR3 spans 19 residues. Per germline, CDR1 MNHEY and CDR2 SVGAGI. Here the CDR3 DNA reads TGTGCCAGCAGTTACTCCTCCCCTTCCCCGGGACTAGCCGGCTACGAGCAGTACTTC. Protein sequence: CASSYSSPSPGLAGYEQYF.

The chain couples TRBV20-1 to TRBJ2-1; tentative D call: TRBD1 (5 bases). Trimming shortened V by 5 bases and J by 10 bases, and 12 bases separated the two germline ends. CDR1 DFQATT and CDR2 SNEGSKA come from the germline V gene (reference sequence). CDR3 length: 11 residues. The CDR3 spells CSARLTGEQFF. CDR3 bases: TGCAGTGCTCGCCTAACAGGCGAGCAGTTCTTC.

This clonotype was seen more than once but under ten times. The rearrangement joins TRBV4-3 to TRBJ2-7, with unresolved D. The V and J ends lost 0 bases and 2 bases respectively, with 11 bases between them. The CDR3 covers 15 residues. Germline V lookup: CDR1 LGHNA, CDR2 YSLEER. As DNA, the CDR3 is TGCGCCAGCAGCCAAGATTTGAGGCCAACCTACGAGCAGTACTTC. Translated: CASSQDLRPTYEQYF.

The V call is TRBV5-5, the J call TRBJ2-2; D possibly matches TRBD1 or TRBD2 (5 bases each). With 9 bases removed from V and 3 bases from J, the gap between germline ends came to 12 bases. The CDR3 consists of 13 residues. Per germline, CDR1 SGHKS and CDR2 YYEKEE (reference sequence). The CDR3 sequence: CATGLGDTGELFF. The CDR3 region has the DNA TGTGCCACAGGGTTGGGGGACACCGGGGAGCTGTTTTTT.

This clonotype has a count of ten or more. The CDR3, as DNA: TGTGCCAGCAGCCCGCCAGCGACGGGGTCCGCACTCCAAGAGACCCAGTACTTC. Its translation is CASSPPATGSALQETQYF. The chain has TRBV7-2 and TRBJ2-5; perhaps TRBD2 as D (5 bases). The germline V gene encodes CDR1 SGHTA and CDR2 FQGNSA. Trimming cost V 5 bases and J 1 base, with 23 bases left between them. The CDR3 is 18 residues long.

This clonotype has at least ten counts. V and J are TRBV7-9 and TRBJ2-7, with 7 bases identical to TRBD2. Germline values: CDR1 SEHNR, CDR2 FQNEAQ (reference sequence). With V trimmed by 2 bases and J by 0 bases, 7 bases remained unmatched. This CDR3 has 16 residues. DNA for the CDR3: TGTGCCAGCAGCTTACTTACCGGGAGGAGCTCCTACGAGCAGTACTTC. Translation gives CASSLLTGRSSYEQYF.

The chain recombines TRBV12-3 or TRBV12-4 with TRBJ2-7; 13 nucleotides align to TRBD2. V dropped 5 bases and J dropped 3; count of bases not matched to a gene: 1. The CDR3 runs 14 residues. In nucleotides, the CDR3 is TGTGCCAGCAGTAGGACTAGCGGGAGCTACGAGCAGTACTTC. Protein product: CASSRTSGSYEQYF.

The sample holds a few counts of this clonotype. J is TRBJ2-3 and V is TRBV11-2; maybe TRBD1 (6 bases). Per germline, CDR1 SGHAT and CDR2 FQNNGV. V lost 0 bases and J 8 bases, leaving 21 bases between the germline ends. The CDR3 totals 17 residues. The CDR3 sequence is CASSLELTGTLLGTQYF. The CDR3 bases are TGTGCCAGCAGCTTAGAGCTAACAGGGACCCTGCTGGGTACGCAGTATTTT.

The chain's CDR3 is CASSYSGAGYEPGYTF. CDR3 coding DNA: TGTGCCAGCAGTTACTCCGGGGCCGGCTACGAGCCTGGCTACACCTTC. The V gene is TRBV6-5, the J gene TRBJ1-2; D is possibly TRBD1 (5 bases). Germline CDR1 and CDR2: MNHEY and SVGAGI. V was clipped by 0 bases and J by 7 bases, with 18 bases between them. The CDR3 covers 16 residues.

The chain joins TRBV20-1 to TRBJ2-5; 10 nucleotides agree with TRBD2. CDR1 and CDR2 from the germline V gene are DFQATT and SNEGSKA (reference sequence). V gave up 4 bases and J gave up 0 bases; unmatched junction bases: 5. The length of the CDR3 is 15 residues. CDR3 nucleotide sequence: TGCAGTGCTACCTTGACTAGCGGGTACCAAGAGACCCAGTACTTC. Translation: CSATLTSGYQETQYF.

The chain joins TRBV12-3 or TRBV12-4 to TRBJ1-4, with D hard to call. This CDR3 is built from 15 residues. Trimming cost V 3 bases and J 0 bases, with 8 bases left between them. CDR3 nucleotide sequence: TGTGCCAGCAGTTTTCAGACTACAACTAATGAAAAACTGTTTTTT. It yields the protein CASSFQTTTNEKLFF.

This clonotype turned up a few times. The V and J genes are TRBV20-1 and TRBJ2-1; 11 bases fit TRBD2. V dropped 7 bases and J dropped 6; count of bases not matched to a gene: 11. Germline V CDR1 and CDR2: DFQATT, SNEGSKA (reference sequence). The CDR3 is made up of 15 amino acids. CDR3 nucleotide sequence: TGCAGTGTCCCGCAACTAGCGGGAGCCCTCAATGAGCAGTTCTTC. Encoded protein: CSVPQLAGALNEQFF.

The rearrangement links TRBV12-3 or TRBV12-4 to TRBJ2-1, with a tentative D call TRBD2 (5 bases). The CDR3 totals 12 residues. The ends were cut back, 6 bases at V and 6 bases at J, with 9 bases in the middle. CDR3 sequence: CASRRRTNEQFF. The CDR3 DNA sequence: TGTGCCAGCAGGCGGAGGACCAATGAGCAGTTCTTC.

This sequence joins TRBV11-3 and TRBJ1-2; 11 nucleotides align to TRBD1. CDR3 length equals 14 residues. V dropped 5 bases and J dropped 6; count of bases not matched to a gene: 5. CDR1 is SGHNT and CDR2 is YENEEA in the germline V gene. CDR3 protein: CASSPGQGAHGYTF. CDR3 nucleotide sequence: TGTGCCAGCAGCCCCGGACAGGGGGCCCATGGCTACACCTTC.

V gene TRBV11-2 combines with J gene TRBJ1-1; a possible D gene is TRBD1 (5 bases). The V gene lost 1 base and the J gene lost 5 bases, with 14 bases spanning the gap. The germline gives CDR1 SGHAT, CDR2 FQNNGV. There are 15 residues in the CDR3. The CDR3 DNA follows: TGTGCCAGCAGCTTAGCCCCGAGGGGACGGACTGAAGCTTTCTTT. Translating gives CASSLAPRGRTEAFF.

This chain links TRBV7-3 with TRBJ2-3; tentative D call: TRBD1 (6 bases). CDR3 length: 15 residues. V was shortened by 5 bases and J by 0 bases, with 12 bases between the two germline ends. The V gene's germline CDR1 is SGHTA and CDR2 FQGTGA. CDR3 bases: TGTGCCAGCAGCGTAGGACAGAAAAGCACAGATACGCAGTATTTT. This gives the protein CASSVGQKSTDTQYF. The entire variable domain, with the rest obtained from reference TRBV7-3 and TRBJ2-3, is as follows: GAGVSQTPSNKVTEKGKYVELRCDPISGHTALYWYRQSLGQGPEFLIYFQGTGAADDSGLPNDRFFAVRPEGSVSTLKIQRTERGDSAVYLCASSVGQKSTDTQYFGPGTRLTVL.

This clonotype has more than one count but fewer than ten. The chain employs TRBV11-2 and TRBJ2-3, with D uncertain. Germline lookup yields CDR1 SGHAT and CDR2 FQNNGV. CDR3 length equals 13 residues. Between the trimmed V and J ends, which lost 6 bases and 2 bases, there was a span of 9 bases. CDR3 nucleotide sequence: TGTGCCAGCAGTTACACAGTCACAGATACGCAGTATTTT. Encoded protein: CASSYTVTDTQYF.

There are many counts of this clonotype. V gene TRBV7-2 combines with J gene TRBJ2-7; no firm D call. Germline V gene data show CDR1 as SGHTA and CDR2 as FQGNSA. CDR3 length equals 13 residues. The V end was cut by 5 bases, the J end by 4 bases, with 12 bases between. CDR3 nucleotides: TGTGCCAGCAGCCCATACCCGGGTTACGAGCAGTACTTC. This codes for CASSPYPGYEQYF.

The V gene is TRBV5-1, the J gene TRBJ2-2; D perhaps matches TRBD1 (7 bases). CDR3 length equals 15 residues. Germline CDR1 SGHRS, CDR2 YFSETQ. V dropped 4 bases and J dropped 6 bases, with 16 bases sitting between them. The CDR3 DNA sequence: TGCGCCAGCAGCCCGGCGGGACAGATCGCCGGGGAGCTGTTTTTT. Residues: CASSPAGQIAGELFF.

This clonotype showed up just a few times. As DNA, the CDR3 is TGCGCCAGCAGCCAAGAATTAAGTTACACTGAAGCTTTCTTT. As protein: CASSQELSYTEAFF. The chain combines TRBV4-1 with TRBJ1-1; D ambiguous. This CDR3 region has 14 residues. The germline gives CDR1 MGHRA, CDR2 YSYEKL. Trimming removed 0 bases from V and 3 bases from J, with 8 bases in between.

This clonotype was detected many times. This CDR3 is CASSPDPDEQYF. The CDR3 DNA follows: TGTGCCAGCAGTCCGGACCCCGACGAGCAGTACTTC. The rearrangement links TRBV12-3 or TRBV12-4 to TRBJ2-7, with unresolved D. This CDR3 comprises 12 residues. V was shortened by 5 bases and J by 5 bases, with 10 bases between the two germline ends.

This chain uses TRBV27 with TRBJ2-1; D not resolved. CDR3 length: 13 amino acids. The germline CDR1 and CDR2 sequences are MNHEY and SMNVEV (reference sequence). Trimming took 5 bases from V and 9 from J, leaving 14 bases between them. The CDR3 sequence is CASSIPPLGEQFF. The CDR3 DNA is TGTGCCAGCAGTATCCCCCCTTTGGGTGAGCAGTTCTTC.

This clonotype was counted a few times. The J gene is TRBJ2-7, the V gene TRBV2; D perhaps matches TRBD1 (5 bases). The CDR3 has 16 residues. V lost 6 bases and J 0 bases, leaving 18 bases between the germline ends. Germline CDR1 reads SNHLY; CDR2 reads FYNNEI. In DNA form, the CDR3 reads TGTGCCAGCAGAGGGATGGGCCCCAGGGCCTCCTACGAGCAGTACTTC. Its protein is CASRGMGPRASYEQYF.

The chain recombines TRBV7-6 with TRBJ1-1, with TRBD1 matching 8 bases. After removal of 4 bases from V and 1 base from J, the junction contained 5 bases not matched to a gene. This CDR3 region has 15 residues. CDR1 SGHVS and CDR2 FNYEAQ come from the germline V gene. This chain's CDR3 is CASSWGGQENTEAFF. CDR3 coding DNA: TGTGCCAGCAGCTGGGGGGGACAGGAGAACACTGAAGCTTTCTTT.

J is TRBJ2-3 and V is TRBV12-3 or TRBV12-4; D not resolved. This CDR3 is 14 amino acids long. Trimming took 2 bases from V and 6 from J, leaving 12 bases between them. The CDR3 coding sequence is TGTGCCAGCAGTTTAATCGCAGGCGGCGATACGCAGTATTTT. Translating gives CASSLIAGGDTQYF.

The chain employs TRBV4-1 and TRBJ1-2, with D tentatively TRBD1 (5 bases). This CDR3 spans 16 amino acids. Germline CDR1 and CDR2: MGHRA and YSYEKL. The V end lost 4 bases, the J end lost 2 bases, and 17 bases lay between the germline ends. CDR3 residues: CASSPGQTIINYGYTF. The CDR3 region has the DNA TGCGCCAGCAGCCCGGGGCAGACTATCATAAACTATGGCTACACCTTC.

This clonotype was found a few times. V is TRBV9 and J is TRBJ2-2; 8 nucleotides line up with TRBD1. The germline gives CDR1 SGDLS, CDR2 YYNGEE. The CDR3 spans 16 residues. J was trimmed by 4 bases and V by 2 bases; bases with no gene match: 7. Here the CDR3 DNA reads TGTGCCAGCAGCGTCTCACAGGGGGTCGGCACCGGGGAGCTGTTTTTT. Translated, it gives CASSVSQGVGTGELFF.